This T cell receptor (beta chain) is from a study of T cells in women clearing cervical HPV infection. As regards this clone: The read finishes 3 residues shy of the CDR3 end, and the germline J gene is used to complete it.

The ends were cut back, 0 bases at V and 0 bases at J, with 12 bases in the middle. CDR3 size: 16 residues. Per germline, CDR1 DFQATT and CDR2 SNEGSKA (reference sequence). Some clones are missing from TCRdb's copy, which holds only in-frame ones; the method was immunoSEQ multiplex PCR. The table for this sample gives tens of thousands of clones. This TCR derives from a woman between 18 and 70 years old with a cervical HPV16 infection that either progressed to CIN3+ or cleared (not recorded which). The chain employs TRBV20-1 and TRBJ1-5; D is unresolved. Material for sequencing was blood buffy coat. CDR3 DNA, as far as it was read: TGCAGTGCTAGAGATAATCCATACTATAGCAATCAGCCC. It specifies CSARDNPYYSNQP. The full CDR3 sequence reads CSARDNPYYSNQPQHF.